The T cell receptor (beta chain) described here comes from a study of T-cell reconstitution after alpha-beta-depleted transplantation in children. This clonotype has more than one count but fewer than ten. The TCRbeta library was prepared with unique molecular identifiers. MiXCR, applied by TCRdb to the PCR reads, yields one record per CDR3 protein. Of some 590,000 distinct CDR3 sequences in the sample, roughly 10% were seen once. The germline V gene has CDR1 SGHTA and CDR2 FQGNSA. The CDR3 length is 15 residues. The V segment lost 3 bases and the J segment 6 bases; nucleotides outside the gene matches: 11.

This TCR came from a human donor who donated a stem cell graft to a child with acute myeloid leukemia. This specimen was PBMCs from the stem cell graft donor, taken from the stem cell graft. The genes are TRBV7-2 and TRBJ2-7; TRBD1 aligns across 7 bases. CDR3 region: CASSFNSVTGSEQYF. DNA for the CDR3: TGTGCCAGCAGCTTCAACTCCGTGACAGGGAGCGAGCAGTACTTC.